The 14 T cell receptor beta chains below all came from one sample that was sequenced in a study of shared clonotypes between healthy human individuals. Clones were read by immunoSEQ multiplex PCR, and TCRdb kept only the in-frame ones, dropping some. The sample contains 2 million to 3 million clones, approximately 93% of which appear only once. Sequenced: naive CD4+ T cells from PBMCs. Stated subset: CD45RA+ positively selected. These receptors were collected from a man younger than 30 in good health. Some clones in this sample may be carry-over from other donors' samples.

The chain joins TRBV5-1 to TRBJ2-3; 8 nucleotides agree with TRBD1. This CDR3 region has 16 residues. With V trimmed by 0 bases and J by 4 bases, 7 bases remained unmatched. The germline gives CDR1 SGHRS, CDR2 YFSETQ. This CDR3 is CASSLGSGGGADTQYF. In nucleotides, the CDR3 is TGCGCCAGCAGCTTGGGTTCAGGGGGCGGTGCAGATACGCAGTATTTT.

As regards this clone: In the same sample, other DNA sequences code for this CDR3. V usage is TRBV9 and J usage is TRBJ2-1; D is uncertain. Trimming shortened V by 3 bases and J by 5 bases, and 3 bases separated the two germline ends. CDR1 and CDR2 (germline): SGDLS, YYNGEE. CDR3 length equals 11 residues. This CDR3 reads CASSAHNEQFF. The CDR3 nucleotides read TGTGCCAGCAGCGCTCACAATGAGCAGTTCTTC.

The chain has TRBV30 and TRBJ2-4; 8 positions match TRBD2. Germline V gene lookup returns CDR1 GTSNPN and CDR2 SVGIG (reference sequence). With V trimmed by 2 bases and J by 0 bases, 0 bases remained unmatched. This CDR3 is built from 14 residues. In DNA form, the CDR3 reads TGTGCCTGGAGTAGCGGGGGAGCCAAAAACATTCAGTACTTC. Translating gives CAWSSGGAKNIQYF. The complete variable domain, with remaining parts taken from reference TRBV30 and TRBJ2-4, reads SQTIHQWPATLVQPVGSPLSLECTVEGTSNPNLYWYRQAAGRGLQLLFYSVGIGQISSEVPQNLSASRPQDRQFILSSKKLLLSDSGFYLCAWSSGGAKNIQYFGAGTRLSVL.

The rearrangement links TRBV7-8 to TRBJ2-7, with D unresolved. Germline V gene sequence: CDR1 SGHVS, CDR2 FQNEAQ. CDR3 length: 14 residues. V was cut by 0 bases and J by 0 bases, with 6 bases left in between. In DNA form, the CDR3 reads TGTGCCAGCAGCTTAGCGGAAAACTCCTACGAGCAGTACTTC. Translating gives CASSLAENSYEQYF. Full variable domain (missing parts from reference TRBV7-8 and TRBJ2-7): GAGVSQSPRYKVAKRGQDVALRCDPISGHVSLFWYQQALGQGPEFLTYFQNEAQLDKSGLPSDRFFAERPEGSVSTLKIQRTQQEDSAVYLCASSLAENSYEQYFGPGTRLTVT.

V and J are TRBV9 and TRBJ2-7, with D unclear. CDR1 SGDLS and CDR2 YYNGEE come from the germline V gene. Trimming took off 0 bases at V and 0 bases at J, with 10 bases between the two ends. The CDR3 is 15 amino acids. The CDR3 region is CASSVGRTPSYEQYF. DNA of the CDR3: TGTGCCAGCAGCGTAGGCAGGACCCCCTCCTACGAGCAGTACTTC.

The rearrangement links TRBV11-2 to TRBJ2-7, with 9 positions matching TRBD1. V was pared by 0 bases and J by 4 bases, with 10 bases of the junction left unmatched. CDR1 and CDR2 (germline): SGHAT, FQNNGV. The CDR3 totals 17 residues. The CDR3 DNA follows: TGTGCCAGCAGCTTAGACCCCCGGACAGGGGTAGGGTACGAGCAGTACTTC. It specifies CASSLDPRTGVGYEQYF.

V is TRBV9 and J is TRBJ2-7; D remains unclear. The V gene lost 4 bases and the J gene lost 2 bases, with 25 bases spanning the gap. This CDR3 spans 18 amino acids. The germline gives CDR1 SGDLS, CDR2 YYNGEE. Here the CDR3 reads CASSYQTVGSQRPYEQYF. Written as DNA, the CDR3 is TGTGCCAGCAGCTACCAAACCGTCGGGTCACAAAGGCCCTACGAGCAGTACTTC.

With respect to this clone: At the DNA level, this CDR3 is encoded by other sequences in the same sample as well. The chain combines TRBV2 with TRBJ2-7; no firm D call. Germline values: CDR1 SNHLY, CDR2 FYNNEI. With 7 bases removed from V and 2 bases from J, the gap between germline ends came to 6 bases. The length of the CDR3 is 11 residues. The CDR3 sequence: CASTVAYEQYF. CDR3 in DNA: TGTGCCAGCACCGTTGCCTACGAGCAGTACTTC.

The rearrangement uses TRBV11-2 and TRBJ1-1; D remains ambiguous. Germline loops: CDR1 SGHAT, CDR2 FQNNGV. Trimming shortened V by 3 bases and J by 5 bases, and 16 bases separated the two germline ends. CDR3 size: 15 residues. In DNA form, the CDR3 reads TGTGCCAGCAGCTTTCCGAGACAAGGTTATACTGAAGCTTTCTTT. Protein sequence: CASSFPRQGYTEAFF.

In its sample, this clone was seen a few times. V gene TRBV18 combines with J gene TRBJ2-7, with D hard to call. The CDR3 sequence is 15 residues long. Germline assignment: CDR1 KGHSH and CDR2 LQKENI. The V end lost 0 bases, the J end lost 5 bases, and 14 bases lay between the germline ends. CDR3 sequence (DNA): TGTGCCAGCTCACCACCGCGAGCAGGCACCAACGAGCAGTACTTC. It specifies CASSPPRAGTNEQYF.

This clone was observed once. The gene calls are TRBV27 and TRBJ2-5, with a weak D call TRBD1 (5 bases). The germline V and J ends were trimmed by 5 bases and 1 base, with 11 bases remaining between them. CDR1 and CDR2 from the germline V gene are MNHEY and SMNVEV (reference sequence). The CDR3 runs 14 residues. In DNA, the CDR3 is TGTGCCAGCAGTCCACGGACACTCCAAGAGACCCAGTACTTC. It is translated as CASSPRTLQETQYF.

The rearrangement links TRBV4-1 to TRBJ2-7, with TRBD2 matching over 8 bases. Germline lookup yields CDR1 MGHRA and CDR2 YSYEKL. The CDR3 totals 15 residues. The V gene end was trimmed by 4 bases and the J gene end by 6 bases; junction bases not matched to a gene: 11. The CDR3 sequence is CASSLSGMIGGEQYF. The CDR3 coding sequence is TGCGCCAGCAGCCTTAGCGGGATGATCGGGGGCGAGCAGTACTTC.

The DNA for the CDR3 is TGTGCCAGCAGCTTTACTGGGGCCCAAGAGACCCAGTACTTC. Its translation is CASSFTGAQETQYF. This chain links TRBV7-3 with TRBJ2-5, with TRBD1 as a possible D gene (5 bases). The CDR3 runs 14 residues. V was shortened by 3 bases and J by 1 base, with 9 bases between the two germline ends. Germline CDR1 SGHTA, CDR2 FQGTGA.

This chain uses TRBV19 with TRBJ2-6, with D tentatively TRBD2 (5 bases). This CDR3 spans 17 amino acids. CDR1 and CDR2 from the germline V gene are LNHDA and SQIVND (reference sequence). V was trimmed by 8 bases and J by 0 bases, leaving 17 bases between them. CDR3 sequence reads: CASAYLAATSGANVLTF. CDR3 in DNA: TGTGCCAGTGCCTATCTAGCTGCAACCTCTGGGGCCAACGTCCTGACTTTC.